Listed here are 20 T cell receptor beta chains from one sample, sequenced in a study of CD8 T cells in ankylosing spondylitis. TCRdb recomputed calls from the 5' RACE reads with MiXCR, one row per CDR3 protein. The sample contains some 800,000 distinct CDR3 sequences, approximately 12% of which appear only once. Their cognate antigens are unknown. The study's findings and limits: For ankylosing spondylitis blood, a TCR beta motif of 7 or 8 highly homologous variants appeared characteristic.

The sequenced material came from blood, either unsorted or a sorted T cell fraction (not recorded which). The origin of the receptors is a male donor with ankylosing spondylitis.

This clonotype was detected only a few times. The V gene is TRBV6-1, the J gene TRBJ2-5, with TRBD2 matching 7 bases. Germline V gene data show CDR1 as MNHNS and CDR2 as SASEGT. The CDR3 runs to 17 residues. V shed 2 bases, J shed 1 base, and the junction held 10 bases outside the gene matches. The chain's CDR3 is CASSEHMGRVTQETQYF. The CDR3 DNA is TGTGCCAGCAGTGAACACATGGGGAGGGTTACCCAAGAGACCCAGTACTTC.

A word on this clonotype: A much larger clone is a single base away; this may be a read error. The chain recombines TRBV7-3 with TRBJ1-1; maybe TRBD1 (6 bases). Germline V gene sequence: CDR1 SGHTA, CDR2 FQGTGA. The CDR3 runs to 14 residues. The ends were cut back, 3 bases at V and 1 base at J, with 9 bases in the middle. This CDR3 reads CASSFRDTNTEAFF. The CDR3 nucleotides are TGTGCCAGCAGCTTCCGGGACACGAACACTGAAGCTTTCTTT.

This clonotype was counted at least ten times. This chain joins TRBV6-1 and TRBJ2-1; TRBD2 matches at 14 bases. CDR1 and CDR2 (germline): MNHNS, SASEGT. The junction had 5 bases not matched to a gene; V was cut back by 6 bases and J by 7 bases. There are 15 residues in the CDR3. CDR3 coding DNA: TGTGCCAGCAGCCCACGACTAGCGGGGGGGAATGAGCAGTTCTTC. Protein: CASSPRLAGGNEQFF.

The chain combines TRBV4-2 with TRBJ2-5; 14 nucleotides line up with TRBD2. Germline loops: CDR1 LGHNA, CDR2 YNFKEQ. This CDR3 comprises 18 residues. Germline trimming cut 4 bases from V and 1 base from J; bases unmatched to any gene: 8. CDR3: CASSRTRLAGGPQETQYF. The DNA for the CDR3 is TGTGCCAGCAGCCGGACCCGACTAGCGGGAGGGCCCCAAGAGACCCAGTACTTC.

This clonotype has just a few counts. The chain couples TRBV7-2 to TRBJ1-5; D remains ambiguous. V lost 5 bases and J 4 bases, leaving 9 bases between the germline ends. This CDR3 comprises 13 residues. Germline V gives CDR1 SGHTA, CDR2 FQGNSA. Here the CDR3 reads CASSPSGNQPQHF. The CDR3 DNA reads TGTGCCAGCAGCCCCTCGGGGAATCAGCCCCAGCATTTT. Full variable domain (remainder filled in from reference TRBV7-2 and TRBJ1-5): GAGVSQSPSNKVTEKGKDVELRCDPISGHTALYWYRQSLGQGLEFLIYFQGNSAPDKSGLPSDRFSAERTGGSVSTLTIQRTQQEDSAVYLCASSPSGNQPQHFGDGTRLSIL.

The V gene is TRBV20-1, the J gene TRBJ1-2, with D uncertain. The CDR3 has 11 residues. In germline, CDR1 is DFQATT, CDR2 SNEGSKA (reference sequence). V lost 5 bases and J lost 0, with 4 bases in between. CDR3 coding DNA: TGCAGTGCTCCCACTAACTATGGCTACACCTTC. Its protein product is CSAPTNYGYTF.

The table lists this clonotype with a few counts. The V call is TRBV13, the J call TRBJ2-1, with 9 bases matching TRBD2. Trimming took 2 bases from V and 8 from J; bases not matched to a gene: 7. Germline CDR1 and CDR2: PRHDT and FYEKMQ (reference sequence). CDR3 length equals 15 residues. CDR3 protein: CASSLPAGGPYEQFF. The CDR3 region has the DNA TGTGCCAGCAGCTTACCCGCGGGAGGGCCGTATGAGCAGTTCTTC.

CDR3 sequence reads: CASSLQDPEAFF. In DNA, the CDR3 is TGTGCCAGCAGTCTTCAGGATCCTGAAGCTTTCTTT. V is TRBV6-1 and J is TRBJ1-1; the D is unclear. The CDR3 contains 12 residues. Germline CDR1 is MNHNS and CDR2 is SASEGT. Trimming removed 5 bases from V and 6 bases from J, with 10 bases in between.

In DNA form, the CDR3 reads TGCGCCAGCAGCTTGGCCGGTAGCGCCAATCAGCCCCAGCATTTT. Translation gives CASSLAGSANQPQHF. The chain couples TRBV5-1 to TRBJ1-5, with D unresolved. V gave up 0 bases and J gave up 3 bases, with 10 bases separating them. The germline V gene encodes CDR1 SGHRS and CDR2 YFSETQ. CDR3 length: 15 residues.

This clonotype was observed many times. The rearrangement links TRBV20-1 to TRBJ1-5; no clear D gene. This CDR3 spans 13 amino acids. Germline values: CDR1 DFQATT, CDR2 SNEGSKA (reference sequence). V was cut by 3 bases and J by 0 bases, with 6 bases left in between. CDR3 region: CSASSDSNQPQHF. CDR3 coding DNA: TGCAGTGCTAGTAGTGATAGCAATCAGCCCCAGCATTTT.

The V call is TRBV20-1, the J call TRBJ2-2; D is perhaps TRBD2 (6 bases). Trimming removed 5 bases from V and 4 bases from J, with 20 bases in between. The CDR3 is 16 amino acids. Germline CDR1 is DFQATT and CDR2 is SNEGSKA (reference sequence). The CDR3 region has the DNA TGCAGTGCTCGCCGAGGCGCGGGGCAGGGCACCGGGGAGCTGTTTTTT. Translated, it gives CSARRGAGQGTGELFF.

This clonotype appeared a few times. This chain connects TRBV11-2 to TRBJ2-3, with 10 bases lining up with TRBD1. The V gene's germline CDR1 is SGHAT and CDR2 FQNNGV. The V gene end was trimmed by 5 bases and the J gene end by 3 bases; junction bases not matched to a gene: 20. The CDR3 is made up of 20 amino acids. The CDR3: CASSRTTGGLGLGRTDTQYF. The CDR3 nucleotides are TGTGCCAGCAGCCGTACGACAGGGGGCCTTGGACTAGGCAGAACAGATACGCAGTATTTT. The variable domain in full, with the rest retrieved from reference TRBV11-2 and TRBJ2-3, is EAGVAQSPRYKIIEKRQSVAFWCNPISGHATLYWYQQILGQGPKLLIQFQNNGVVDDSQLPKDRFSAERLKGVDSTLKIQPAKLEDSAVYLCASSRTTGGLGLGRTDTQYFGPGTRLTVL.

This clonotype was observed a handful of times. The J gene is TRBJ2-3, the V gene TRBV5-1; D might be TRBD2 (7 bases). The V end lost 2 bases, the J end lost 6 bases, and 13 bases lay between the germline ends. Germline V gene sequence: CDR1 SGHRS, CDR2 YFSETQ. This CDR3 has 14 amino acids. CDR3: CASSFGGGGDTQYF. The CDR3 bases are TGCGCCAGCAGCTTTGGCGGGGGCGGGGATACGCAGTATTTT.

This clonotype was seen only a few times. V gene TRBV2 combines with J gene TRBJ2-1; 11 nucleotides line up with TRBD2. The CDR3 runs to 13 residues. CDR1 and CDR2 from the germline V gene are SNHLY and FYNNEI. Trimming cost V 7 bases and J 6 bases; bases outside gene matches: 2. The CDR3 DNA reads TGTGCCAGCAAGCTAGCGGGGGGCAATGAGCAGTTCTTC. Translating gives CASKLAGGNEQFF.

Ten or more counts support this clonotype. This chain's CDR3 is CASSLATGGSNEQFF. The DNA for the CDR3 is TGTGCCAGCAGCTTAGCTACAGGAGGGTCCAATGAGCAGTTCTTC. The genes are TRBV7-2 and TRBJ2-1; D perhaps matches TRBD2 (6 bases). V dropped 0 bases and J dropped 6 bases, with 12 bases sitting between them. Germline V gene lookup returns CDR1 SGHTA and CDR2 FQGNSA. This CDR3 has 15 residues.

This clonotype was counted a few times. The CDR3 loop reads CATSDFGGIGTGELFF. In nucleotides, the CDR3 is TGTGCCACCAGTGATTTCGGGGGAATAGGCACCGGGGAGCTGTTTTTT. The chain combines TRBV24-1 with TRBJ2-2, with D possibly matching TRBD2 (6 bases). The V end lost 1 base, the J end lost 4 bases, and 12 bases lay between the germline ends. The germline V gene encodes CDR1 KGHDR and CDR2 SFDVKD. The CDR3 is made up of 16 amino acids.

This clonotype was recorded a few times. The chain carries TRBV5-1 and TRBJ1-2; tentative D call: TRBD1 (5 bases). The ends were cut back, 0 bases at V and 8 bases at J, with 17 bases in the middle. The CDR3 is 15 residues long. CDR1 is SGHRS and CDR2 is YFSETQ in the germline V gene. In DNA form, the CDR3 reads TGCGCCAGCAGCTTGGGGGACGCACCCCTCGGAGGCTACACCTTC. Translating gives CASSLGDAPLGGYTF.

This clonotype was recorded at least ten times. The genes are TRBV12-3 or TRBV12-4 and TRBJ1-1; TRBD1 might be the D (5 bases). This CDR3 comprises 13 residues. V was clipped by 7 bases and J by 3 bases, with 12 bases between them. The CDR3 region is CASNSWGDTEAFF. Written as DNA, the CDR3 is TGTGCCAGCAACTCCTGGGGGGACACTGAAGCTTTCTTT.

This clonotype was observed at least ten times. This sequence joins TRBV4-2 and TRBJ1-4; D gene uncertain. V gave up 0 bases and J gave up 11 bases, with 13 bases separating them. This CDR3 comprises 14 residues. In germline, CDR1 is LGHNA, CDR2 YNFKEQ. This chain's CDR3 is CASSQDPNGRKLFF. For the CDR3, the DNA is TGTGCCAGCAGCCAAGATCCGAACGGTAGGAAACTGTTTTTT.

This clonotype was counted many times. V gene TRBV20-1 combines with J gene TRBJ2-5; D possibly corresponds to TRBD2 (6 bases). With 0 bases removed from V and 2 bases from J, the gap between germline ends came to 10 bases. This CDR3 spans 14 amino acids. Germline V gives CDR1 DFQATT, CDR2 SNEGSKA (reference sequence). CDR3 loop: CSARDRGWQETQYF. CDR3 sequence (DNA): TGCAGTGCTAGAGATCGGGGGTGGCAAGAGACCCAGTACTTC.